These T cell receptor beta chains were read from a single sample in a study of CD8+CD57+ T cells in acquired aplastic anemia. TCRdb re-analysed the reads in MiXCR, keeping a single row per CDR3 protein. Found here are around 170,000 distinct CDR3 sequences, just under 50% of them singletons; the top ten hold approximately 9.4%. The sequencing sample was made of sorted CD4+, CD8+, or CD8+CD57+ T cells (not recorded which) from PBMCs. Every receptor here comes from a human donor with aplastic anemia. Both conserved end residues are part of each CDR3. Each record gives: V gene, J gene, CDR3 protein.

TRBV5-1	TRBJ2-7	CASSREGSYEQYF
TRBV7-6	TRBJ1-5	CASSLATGLSNQPQHF
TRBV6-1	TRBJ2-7	CASSSSLGTAYEQYF
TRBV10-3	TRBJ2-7	CAISESDYEQYF
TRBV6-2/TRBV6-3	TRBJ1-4	CASNPRGPNEKLFF
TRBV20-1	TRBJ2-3	CSARGLGASGFTDTQYF
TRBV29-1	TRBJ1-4	CSATKENEKLFF
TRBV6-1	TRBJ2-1	CASSAGLAGGHDEQFF
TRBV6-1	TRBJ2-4	CASASAGGRTKNIQYF
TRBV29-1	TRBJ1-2	CSVELGGRGGYTF
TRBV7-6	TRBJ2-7	CASSLKGTDTYEQYF
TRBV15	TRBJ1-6	CATRGGEAPLHF
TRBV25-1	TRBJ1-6	CASSGTLRDSPLHF
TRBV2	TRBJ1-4	CASSPLNEKLFF
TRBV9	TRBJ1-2	CASSAETGAYTF
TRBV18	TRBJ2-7	CASSRSGEGEQYF
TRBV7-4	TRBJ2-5	CASSEQLSGVETQYF
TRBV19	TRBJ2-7	CASSRYRDRGYEQYF
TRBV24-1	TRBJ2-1	CATSDWTSGGVDEQFF
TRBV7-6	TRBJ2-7	CASSSGAYEQYF
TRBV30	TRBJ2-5	CAWSVGQQETQYF
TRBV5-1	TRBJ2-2	CASSLDRSGELFF
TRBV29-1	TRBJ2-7	CSVEVGDLGYEQYF
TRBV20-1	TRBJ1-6	CSASRDGNSPLHF
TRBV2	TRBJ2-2	CASRGGPAGELFF
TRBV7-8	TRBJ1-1	CASSLGRRNTEAFF
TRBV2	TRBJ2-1	CASSETSSYNEQFF
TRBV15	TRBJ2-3	CASSLARGGTDTQYF
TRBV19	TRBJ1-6	CASSTYESSYNSPLHF
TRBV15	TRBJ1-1	CATSNPNTEAFF
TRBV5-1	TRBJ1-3	CASSLAGTVNTIYF
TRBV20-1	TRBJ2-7	CSGVSRGEQYF
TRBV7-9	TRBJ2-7	CASSQGDRIYEQYF
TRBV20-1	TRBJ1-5	CSARQTYRGLNQPQHF
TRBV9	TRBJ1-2	CASSVFGQTNYGYTF
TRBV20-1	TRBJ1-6	CSAREEANNSPLHF
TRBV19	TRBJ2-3	CASSIGIAGAADTQYF
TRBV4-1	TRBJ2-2	CASRRVLAETNTGELFF
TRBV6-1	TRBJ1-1	CASSKTAARIQAFF
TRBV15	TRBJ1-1	CATSREGGFTNTEAFF
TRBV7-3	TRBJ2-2	CASSFDGNTGELFF
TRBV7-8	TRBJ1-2	CASSLTPYGYTF
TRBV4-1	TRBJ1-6	CASSQGPGQNSPLHF
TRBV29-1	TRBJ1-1	CSAYSPGYLGTEAFF
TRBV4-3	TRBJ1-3	CASSQDRGARNTIYF
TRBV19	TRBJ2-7	CASSLAGVGEQYF
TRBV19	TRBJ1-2	CASFNTNYGYTF
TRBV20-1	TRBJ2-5	CSAREIAGEVETQYF
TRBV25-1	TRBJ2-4	CASSQKADRAGSIAKNIQYF
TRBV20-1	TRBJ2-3	CSWGGARTDTQYF
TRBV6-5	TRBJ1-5	CASSYYRPAGFNQPQHF
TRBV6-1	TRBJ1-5	CASTGGNQPQHF
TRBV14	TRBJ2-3	CASRASGYTQYF
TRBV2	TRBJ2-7	CASSAQGTGMSYEQYF
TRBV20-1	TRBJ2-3	CSATSLGTSGDTQYF
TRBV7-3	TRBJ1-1	CASSYDRDLEAFF
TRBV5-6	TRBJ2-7	CASSLREWPYEQYF